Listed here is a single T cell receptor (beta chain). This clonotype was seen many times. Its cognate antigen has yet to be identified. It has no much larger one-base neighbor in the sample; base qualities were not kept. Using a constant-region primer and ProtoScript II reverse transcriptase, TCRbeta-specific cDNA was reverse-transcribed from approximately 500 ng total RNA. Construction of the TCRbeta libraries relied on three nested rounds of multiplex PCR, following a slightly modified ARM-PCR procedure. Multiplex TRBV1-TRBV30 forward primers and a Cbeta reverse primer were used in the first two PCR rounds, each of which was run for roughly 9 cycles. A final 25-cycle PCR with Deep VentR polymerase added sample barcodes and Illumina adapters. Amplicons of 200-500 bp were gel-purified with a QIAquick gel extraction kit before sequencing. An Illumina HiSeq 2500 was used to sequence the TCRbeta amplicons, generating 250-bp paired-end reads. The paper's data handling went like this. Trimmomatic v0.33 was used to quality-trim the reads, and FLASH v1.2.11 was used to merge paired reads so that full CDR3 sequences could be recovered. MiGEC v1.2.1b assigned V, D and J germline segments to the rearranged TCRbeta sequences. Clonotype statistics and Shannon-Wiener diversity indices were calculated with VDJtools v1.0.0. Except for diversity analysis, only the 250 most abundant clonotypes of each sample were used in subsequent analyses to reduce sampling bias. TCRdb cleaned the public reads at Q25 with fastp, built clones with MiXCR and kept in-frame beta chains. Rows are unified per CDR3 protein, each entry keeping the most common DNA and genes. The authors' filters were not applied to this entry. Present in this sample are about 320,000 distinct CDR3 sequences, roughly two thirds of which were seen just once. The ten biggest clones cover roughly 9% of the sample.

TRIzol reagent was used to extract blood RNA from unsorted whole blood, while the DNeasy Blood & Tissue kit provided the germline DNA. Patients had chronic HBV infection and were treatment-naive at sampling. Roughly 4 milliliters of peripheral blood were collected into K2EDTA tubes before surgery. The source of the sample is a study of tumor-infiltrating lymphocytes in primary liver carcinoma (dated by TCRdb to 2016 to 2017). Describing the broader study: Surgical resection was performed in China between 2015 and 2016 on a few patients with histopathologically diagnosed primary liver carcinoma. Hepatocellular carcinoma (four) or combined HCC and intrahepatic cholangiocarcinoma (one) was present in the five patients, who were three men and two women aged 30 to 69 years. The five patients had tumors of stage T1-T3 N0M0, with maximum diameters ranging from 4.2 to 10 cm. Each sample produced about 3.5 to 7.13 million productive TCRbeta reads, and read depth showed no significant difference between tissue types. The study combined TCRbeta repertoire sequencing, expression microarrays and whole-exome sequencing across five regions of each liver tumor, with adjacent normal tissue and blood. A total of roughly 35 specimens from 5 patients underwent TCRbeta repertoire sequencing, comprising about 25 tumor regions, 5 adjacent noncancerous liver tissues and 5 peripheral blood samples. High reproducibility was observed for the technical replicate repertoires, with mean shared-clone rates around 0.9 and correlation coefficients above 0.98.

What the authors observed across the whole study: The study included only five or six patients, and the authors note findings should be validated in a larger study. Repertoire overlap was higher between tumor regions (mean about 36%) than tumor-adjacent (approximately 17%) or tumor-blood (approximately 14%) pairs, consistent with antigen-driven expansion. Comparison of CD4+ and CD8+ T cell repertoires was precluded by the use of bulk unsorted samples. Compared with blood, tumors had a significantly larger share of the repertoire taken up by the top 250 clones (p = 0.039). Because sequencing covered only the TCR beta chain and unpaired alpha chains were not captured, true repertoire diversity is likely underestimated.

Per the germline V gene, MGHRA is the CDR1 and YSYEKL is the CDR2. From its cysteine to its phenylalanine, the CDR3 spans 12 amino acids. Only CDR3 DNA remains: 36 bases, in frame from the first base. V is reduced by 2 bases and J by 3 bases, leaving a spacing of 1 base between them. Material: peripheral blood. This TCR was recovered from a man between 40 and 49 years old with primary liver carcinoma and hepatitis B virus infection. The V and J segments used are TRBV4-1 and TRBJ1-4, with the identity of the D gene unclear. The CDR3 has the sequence CASSQPNEKLFF. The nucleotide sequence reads TGCGCCAGCAGCCAACCTAATGAAAAACTGTTTTTT.